The 14 T cell receptor beta chains listed next were all sequenced from one sample in a study of blood T cell repertoires in COVID-19. Sequenced by immunoSEQ multiplex PCR; TCRdb stores in-frame clones only, minus some. The sample contains fewer than 200,000 clones, around nine tenths of which appear only once. The sample taken for sequencing was peripheral blood. The receptors here all came from a woman in her 70s with COVID-19, enrolled during active disease.

The chain carries TRBV20-1 and TRBJ2-3, with D unclear. The CDR3 is 13 residues long. Germline lookup yields CDR1 DFQATT and CDR2 SNEGSKA (reference sequence). V was pared by 3 bases and J by 0 bases, with 7 bases between. The CDR3 nucleotides are TGCAGTGCTAGTTTGCGGAGCACAGATACGCAGTATTTT. It codes for CSASLRSTDTQYF.

V and J are TRBV4-2 and TRBJ1-1, with TRBD1 as a possible D gene (6 bases). Germline assignment: CDR1 LGHNA and CDR2 YNFKEQ. The CDR3 extends over 14 amino acids. Trimming removed 4 bases from V and 1 base from J, with 10 bases in between. CDR3 loop: CASSPQGGNTEAFF. Written as DNA, the CDR3 is TGTGCCAGCAGCCCACAGGGTGGGAACACTGAAGCTTTCTTT.

In regard to this clone: No conserved phenylalanine or tryptophan is present at the end of the CDR3, so a read error is the likely explanation. No DNA is shown, since the ends of the CDR3 on it are uncertain; the CDR3 is the one TCRdb lists. The rearrangement uses TRBV30 and TRBJ1-2; the table's D call of TRBD1 was not tested on the DNA. The CDR3 spans 12 residues, counting both ends. Germline V gives CDR1 GTSNPN, CDR2 SVGIG (reference sequence). This CDR3 is CAWSVTGVLDTL.

The chain links TRBV19 to TRBJ1-2; tentatively, D is TRBD1 (6 bases). V was trimmed by 6 bases and J by 5 bases, leaving 16 bases between them. This CDR3 contains 14 residues. Germline V lookup: CDR1 LNHDA, CDR2 SQIVND (reference sequence). CDR3 protein: CASRTQGSSYGYTF. The CDR3 nucleotides read TGTGCCAGTAGGACCCAGGGGTCCTCATATGGCTACACCTTC. Using reference TRBV19 and TRBJ1-2 for the parts outside the CDR3, the full variable domain is DGGITQSPKYLFRKEGQNVTLSCEQNLNHDAMYWYRQDPGQGLRLIYYSQIVNDFQKGDIAEGYSVSREKKESFPLTVTSAQKNPTAFYLCASRTQGSSYGYTFGSGTRLTVV.

The rearrangement links TRBV3-1 (or the pseudogene TRBV3-2) to TRBJ1-1; 8 nucleotides align to TRBD1. The V gene's germline CDR1 is LGHDT and CDR2 YNNKEL (reference sequence). The CDR3 is 13 amino acids. Trimming cost V 4 bases and J 7 bases; bases outside gene matches: 5. CDR3 sequence reads: CASSPGQAFEAFF. DNA for the CDR3: TGTGCCAGCAGCCCGGGACAGGCCTTTGAAGCTTTCTTT.

This clone was picked up a small number of times. CDR3 sequence reads: CASSTPMATNYGYTF. CDR3 DNA sequence: TGTGCCAGCAGCACCCCAATGGCCACTAACTATGGCTACACCTTC. The chain carries TRBV7-9 and TRBJ1-2, with no clear D. Germline V CDR1 and CDR2: SEHNR, FQNEAQ (reference sequence). V was pared by 5 bases and J by 0 bases, with 13 bases between. CDR3 size: 15 residues. The variable domain in full, completed from reference TRBV7-9 and TRBJ1-2, reads DTGVSQNPRHKITKRGQNVTFRCDPISEHNRLYWYRQTLGQGPEFLTYFQNEAQLEKSRLLSDRFSAERPKGSFSTLEIQRTEQGDSAMYLCASSTPMATNYGYTFGSGTRLTVV.

The V call is TRBV7-2, the J call TRBJ2-3; 10 positions match TRBD2. There are 16 residues in the CDR3. Trimming removed 1 base from V and 2 bases from J; junction bases left unmatched: 3. The germline V gene encodes CDR1 SGHTA and CDR2 FQGNSA. This CDR3 is CASSLGGLANTDTQYF. The CDR3, as DNA: TGTGCCAGCAGCTTAGGGGGACTAGCGAACACAGATACGCAGTATTTT.

The V call is TRBV4-3, the J call TRBJ2-7; possibly TRBD1 for D (6 bases). Looked up from germline, CDR1 is LGHNA and CDR2 is YSLEER. The CDR3 is made up of 14 amino acids. V was pared by 3 bases and J by 5 bases, with 14 bases between. In nucleotides, the CDR3 is TGCGCCAGCAGCCATAAAAACAGGGAGCACGAGCAGTACTTC. Its translation: CASSHKNREHEQYF.

This sequence joins TRBV27 and TRBJ2-7; a possible D gene is TRBD2 (5 bases). Germline V lookup: CDR1 MNHEY, CDR2 SMNVEV (reference sequence). The CDR3 extends over 15 amino acids. Trimming cost V 6 bases and J 4 bases, with 19 bases left between them. CDR3 amino acids: CASRAAGGALYEQYF. The CDR3 DNA sequence: TGTGCCAGCAGGGCAGCAGGAGGAGCCCTTTACGAGCAGTACTTC.

This rearrangement joins TRBV30 to TRBJ1-6; a weak D match, TRBD1 (6 bases). This CDR3 comprises 14 residues. Germline V gene sequence: CDR1 GTSNPN, CDR2 SVGIG (reference sequence). Trimming stripped 0 bases from V and 7 bases from J, with 10 bases between. The CDR3, as DNA: TGTGCCTGGAGTGTGGGACACGAAAATTCACCCCTCCACTTT. Protein sequence: CAWSVGHENSPLHF.

V and J are TRBV6-5 and TRBJ1-6; no clear D gene. CDR3 length equals 16 residues. Per germline, CDR1 MNHEY and CDR2 SVGAGI. Trimming shortened V by 7 bases and J by 2 bases, and 15 bases separated the two germline ends. CDR3 coding DNA: TGTGCCAGCACTTATCGGGTCGGGACCTATAATTCACCCCTCCACTTT. Its protein is CASTYRVGTYNSPLHF.

The chain combines TRBV28 with TRBJ2-1; 11 bases line up with TRBD2. The CDR3 sequence is 15 residues long. Germline trimming cut 9 bases from V and 7 bases from J; bases unmatched to any gene: 11. Germline loops: CDR1 MDHEN, CDR2 SYDVKM. CDR3 DNA sequence: TGTGCCAGTAGTGTAGCGGGAGGGGCTCAAAATGAGCAGTTCTTC. This encodes CASSVAGGAQNEQFF.

V usage is TRBV30 and J usage is TRBJ1-2, with 7 bases that match TRBD1. The V gene end was trimmed by 4 bases and the J gene end by 6 bases; junction bases not matched to a gene: 8. This CDR3 spans 13 amino acids. From germline, CDR1 is GTSNPN and CDR2 SVGIG (reference sequence). In DNA form, the CDR3 reads TGTGCCTGGACCGGACAGGCGGCCCATGGCTACACCTTC. It translates to CAWTGQAAHGYTF.

The V call is TRBV7-3, the J call TRBJ1-3; 11 nucleotides agree with TRBD1. The junction had 8 bases not matched to a gene; V was cut back by 4 bases and J by 3 bases. Germline CDR1 SGHTA, CDR2 FQGTGA. This CDR3 has 17 residues. The CDR3 reads CASSSGAGTGGGNTIYF. CDR3 nucleotides: TGTGCCAGCAGCTCAGGAGCCGGGACAGGGGGTGGAAACACCATATATTTT.